This is a list of T cell receptor beta chains from one sample in a study of blood T cell repertoires in COVID-19. Clones were sequenced by immunoSEQ multiplex PCR, and TCRdb holds only the in-frame ones, with some missing. Of under 300,000 clones detected, 80% to 90% appear once; the ten largest clones hold around 2.9%. Material: peripheral blood. Every receptor here comes from a woman in her 30s with active or convalescent COVID-19. Both conserved end residues are trimmed from each CDR3.

length,V,CDR3
12,TRBV7-9,ASSPLLRGTEAF
9,TRBV29-1,SGSGTHGYT
13,TRBV18,ASSPGTGVRNEQF
14,TRBV30,AWSPGTPVPGNTIY
11,TRBV29-1,SGAGGSTDTQY
11,TRBV6-5,ASSRLADYEQY
13,TRBV9,ASSVGSSGEGTQY
12,TRBV6-2/TRBV6-3,ASSIAGDTDTQY
12,TRBV10-3,AISGQDRFNEQF
13,TRBV11-3,ASSPSAGGLDTQY
12,TRBV6-6,ASSQTSGAYEQY
13,TRBV7-9,ASSSNLRGQDGYT
11,TRBV12-3/TRBV12-4,ASGDSSGNTIY
11,TRBV12-3/TRBV12-4,ASSLAHAYEQY
12,TRBV6-1,ASSEPGGVTEAF
13,TRBV5-1,ASSSGLAVYNEQF
9,TRBV6-6,ASKRDTEAF
11,TRBV3-1/TRBV3-2,ASSQLSQSPLH
15,TRBV6-2/TRBV6-3,ASSPSDAGVRTDTQY
13,TRBV5-4,ASSTTQANTGELF
15,TRBV6-1,ASSEGQARGVMGGYT
11,TRBV5-1,ASSFQMNTEAF
15,TRBV7-9,ASSFTPSGQGSYEQY
10,TRBV29-1,SVALDMVEAF
12,TRBV5-1,ASSLTQDNEKLF
13,TRBV9,ASSVGQGEFYGYT
13,TRBV5-1,ASSLDWGASYGYT
12,TRBV11-1,ASSLSTGNTEAF
9,TRBV7-2,ASSLVSGYT
11,TRBV7-2,ASSLEPAPGFP
11,TRBV28,ASSGQRYSPLH
12,TRBV28,ASSPVDRQETQY
12,TRBV7-2,ASSFTGKDTEAF
12,TRBV18,ASSPGGPRVEQF
11,TRBV6-5,AAGGYPAYEQY
10,TRBV5-4,ASSLEAGEQF
14,TRBV27,ANQNWTGFVAGELF
11,TRBV6-5,ASRATETYEQY
11,TRBV7-9,ASTGGAGTEAF
13,TRBV9,ASSVEFEGDTEAF
13,TRBV15,ATSRPGQGGETQY